This T cell receptor beta chain was recovered during a study of shared clonotypes between healthy human individuals. Genomic DNA from each subset was divided evenly over several immunoSEQ plates. PCR replicates performed on unsorted PBMC used roughly 300 ng DNA, roughly 27,000 T cell genomes. Unsorted PBMC DNA sequencing spanned ten immunoSEQ deep assay plates. Produced via immunoSEQ multiplex PCR; TCRdb's table is partial and in-frame only. The table shows hundreds of thousands of clones, with roughly four fifths occurring only once. For unsorted samples, genomic DNA was extracted from about 90 million PBMCs. This sequence was found in a middle-aged woman in good health. Some clones in this sample may be carry-over from other donors' samples. Sequencing was performed on PBMCs.

The CDR3 coding sequence is TGTGCCAGTAGTGGGCCGGGACTAGCGGACTCCTACAATGAGCAGTTCTTC. As protein: CASSGPGLADSYNEQFF. The rearrangement uses TRBV19 and TRBJ2-1, with 11 bases aligning to TRBD2. Per germline, CDR1 LNHDA and CDR2 SQIVND (reference sequence). The CDR3 extends over 17 amino acids. Losses at the gene ends were 5 bases for V and 0 bases for J; bases not matched to a gene: 6. The full variable domain, rest sourced from reference TRBV19 and TRBJ2-1, is DGGITQSPKYLFRKEGQNVTLSCEQNLNHDAMYWYRQDPGQGLRLIYYSQIVNDFQKGDIAEGYSVSREKKESFPLTVTSAQKNPTAFYLCASSGPGLADSYNEQFFGPGTRLTVL.